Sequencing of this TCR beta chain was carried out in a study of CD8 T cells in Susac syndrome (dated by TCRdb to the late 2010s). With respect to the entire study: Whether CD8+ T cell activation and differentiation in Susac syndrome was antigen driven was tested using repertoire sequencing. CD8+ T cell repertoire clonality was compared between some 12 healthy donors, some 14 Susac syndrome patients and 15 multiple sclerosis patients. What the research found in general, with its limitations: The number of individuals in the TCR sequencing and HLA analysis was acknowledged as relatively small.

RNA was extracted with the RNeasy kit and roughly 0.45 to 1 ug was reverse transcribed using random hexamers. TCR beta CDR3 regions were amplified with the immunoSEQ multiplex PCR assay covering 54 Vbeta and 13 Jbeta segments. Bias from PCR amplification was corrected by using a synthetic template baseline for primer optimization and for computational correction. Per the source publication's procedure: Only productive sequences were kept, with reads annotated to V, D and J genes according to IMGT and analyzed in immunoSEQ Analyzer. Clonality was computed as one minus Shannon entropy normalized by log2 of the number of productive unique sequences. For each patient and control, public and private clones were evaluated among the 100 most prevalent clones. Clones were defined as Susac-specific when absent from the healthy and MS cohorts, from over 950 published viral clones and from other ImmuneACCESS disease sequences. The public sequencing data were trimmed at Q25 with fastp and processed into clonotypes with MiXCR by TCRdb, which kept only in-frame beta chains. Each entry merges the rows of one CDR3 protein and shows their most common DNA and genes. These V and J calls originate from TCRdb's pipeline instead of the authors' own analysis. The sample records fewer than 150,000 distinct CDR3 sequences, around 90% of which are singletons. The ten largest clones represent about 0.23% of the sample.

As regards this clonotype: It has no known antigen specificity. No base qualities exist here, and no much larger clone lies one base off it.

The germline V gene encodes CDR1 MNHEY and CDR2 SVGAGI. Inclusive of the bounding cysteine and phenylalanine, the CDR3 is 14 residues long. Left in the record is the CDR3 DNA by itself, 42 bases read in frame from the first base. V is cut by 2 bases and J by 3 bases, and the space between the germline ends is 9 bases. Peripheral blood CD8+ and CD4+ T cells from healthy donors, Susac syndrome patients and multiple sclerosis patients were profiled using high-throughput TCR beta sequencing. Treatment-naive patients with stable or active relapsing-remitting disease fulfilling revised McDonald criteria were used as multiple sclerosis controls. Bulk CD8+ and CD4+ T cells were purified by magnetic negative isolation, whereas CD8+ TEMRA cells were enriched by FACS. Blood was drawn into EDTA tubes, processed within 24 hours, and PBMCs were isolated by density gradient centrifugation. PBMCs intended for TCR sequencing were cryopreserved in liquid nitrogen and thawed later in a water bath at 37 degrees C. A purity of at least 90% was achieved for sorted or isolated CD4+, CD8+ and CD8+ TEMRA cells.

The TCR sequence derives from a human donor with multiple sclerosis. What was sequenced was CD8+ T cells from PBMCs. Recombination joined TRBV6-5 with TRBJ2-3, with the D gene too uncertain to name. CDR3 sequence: CASSYVGLTDTQYF. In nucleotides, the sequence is TGTGCCAGCAGTTACGTGGGGTTAACAGATACGCAGTATTTT.